These 25 T cell receptor beta chains were sequenced from one sample in a study of human T cells and chemical hapten exposure. In TCRdb, the RACE reads were re-called with MiXCR into one record per CDR3 protein. The data hold about 290,000 distinct CDR3 sequences, with 7.7% observed a single time. Time point noted: pre-sensitization, week 0. Described treatment: therapeutic diphenylcyclopropenone sensitization with weekly scalp DPC. The sample here was whole blood, taken in connection with sensitization to the hapten diphenylcyclopropenone (DPC). The receptor source for this set is a man between 18 and 29 years old with alopecia areata. Some clones in this sample may be carry-over from other donors' samples.

In this sample, this clonotype turned up a few times. This chain links TRBV6-5 with TRBJ2-7; TRBD1 matches at 11 bases. Germline assignment: CDR1 MNHEY and CDR2 SVGAGI. The CDR3 is 13 residues long. Germline trimming cut 5 bases from V and 6 bases from J; bases unmatched to any gene: 3. CDR3 protein: CASSGQGAGEQYF. For the CDR3, the DNA is TGTGCCAGCAGTGGACAGGGGGCAGGCGAGCAGTACTTC.

In its sample, this clonotype was seen many times. The gene calls are TRBV7-2 and TRBJ1-1; D not certain. The CDR3 has 12 residues. Germline CDR1 SGHTA, CDR2 FQGNSA. Trimming took off 5 bases at V and 8 bases at J, with 12 bases between the two ends. The CDR3 DNA reads as TGTGCCAGCAGCCCTTATCTCAGCGAAGCTTTCTTT. This sequence encodes CASSPYLSEAFF.

This clonotype was seen repeatedly, ten times or more. V usage is TRBV6-5 and J usage is TRBJ2-5; maybe TRBD1 (6 bases). Trimming cost V 6 bases and J 2 bases, with 13 bases left between them. The CDR3 sequence is 14 residues long. The germline V gene encodes CDR1 MNHEY and CDR2 SVGAGI. The CDR3 reads CASRPGQNQETQYF. The CDR3 bases are TGTGCCAGCAGACCCGGACAGAATCAAGAGACCCAGTACTTC.

The V gene is TRBV5-1, the J gene TRBJ2-2, with D possibly being TRBD2 (5 bases). With 0 bases removed from V and 4 bases from J, the gap between germline ends came to 10 bases. Per the germline V gene, CDR1 is SGHRS and CDR2 is YFSETQ. This CDR3 is 15 amino acids long. The CDR3 bases are TGCGCCAGCAGCTTGGGACTCAGCGGCACCGGGGAGCTGTTTTTT. Translated, it gives CASSLGLSGTGELFF.

This clonotype was detected a few times. V is TRBV21-1 and J is TRBJ2-7; the table's D call TRBD1 went unverified against the DNA. TRBV21-1 constitutes a pseudogene. The CDR3 is 17 residues long. CDR3 residues: CASSKALPDRDLYEQYV. DNA for the CDR3: TGTGCCAGCAGCAAAGCGCTTCCGGACAGGGACCTTTACGAGCAGTACGTC.

This clonotype was seen only a few times. The rearrangement joins TRBV7-2 to TRBJ1-2; D remains ambiguous. V lost 3 bases and J 1 base, leaving 6 bases between the germline ends. CDR3 length: 13 amino acids. CDR1 is SGHTA and CDR2 is FQGNSA in the germline V gene. CDR3 nucleotides: TGTGCCAGCAGCTTTGTCCGTAACTATGGCTACACCTTC. Amino acid sequence: CASSFVRNYGYTF. The variable domain in full, completed from reference TRBV7-2 and TRBJ1-2, reads GAGVSQSPSNKVTEKGKDVELRCDPISGHTALYWYRQSLGQGLEFLIYFQGNSAPDKSGLPSDRFSAERTGGSVSTLTIQRTQQEDSAVYLCASSFVRNYGYTFGSGTRLTVV.

The V gene is TRBV9, the J gene TRBJ2-1; D ambiguous. The CDR3 contains 14 residues. Germline V CDR1 and CDR2: SGDLS, YYNGEE. V was shortened by 4 bases and J by 6 bases, with 14 bases between the two germline ends. Here the CDR3 reads CASSISPRPNEQFF. The DNA of the CDR3 is TGTGCCAGCAGCATCTCCCCTCGGCCCAATGAGCAGTTCTTC. Variable domain in full (rest from reference TRBV9 and TRBJ2-1): DSGVTQTPKHLITATGQRVTLRCSPRSGDLSVYWYQQSLDQGLQFLIQYYNGEERAKGNILERFSAQQFPDLHSELNLSSLELGDSALYFCASSISPRPNEQFFGPGTRLTVL.

This clonotype was counted many times. This sequence joins TRBV27 and TRBJ2-1, with D possibly being TRBD1 (6 bases). Looked up from germline, CDR1 is MNHEY and CDR2 is SMNVEV (reference sequence). The CDR3 loop spans 19 amino acids. The V and J ends lost 6 bases and 0 bases respectively, with 24 bases between them. The DNA of the CDR3 is TGTGCCAGCAGGCCAGGGGCAGGTTGGACCCGAAGCTCCTACAATGAGCAGTTCTTC. Translating it yields CASRPGAGWTRSSYNEQFF.

This clonotype has ten or more counts. The V call is TRBV11-2, the J call TRBJ2-7; the D is unclear. Germline V gene lookup returns CDR1 SGHAT and CDR2 FQNNGV. Trimming shortened V by 5 bases and J by 6 bases, and 11 bases separated the two germline ends. This CDR3 is 12 amino acids long. The CDR3 here is CASSRDLGEQYV. CDR3 nucleotides: TGTGCCAGCAGCCGTGACCTCGGCGAGCAGTACGTC.

The chain combines TRBV10-3 with TRBJ2-3; 9 nucleotides line up with TRBD1. With 6 bases clipped from V and 2 bases from J, the junction kept 9 bases outside the gene matches. From germline, CDR1 is ENHRY and CDR2 SYGVKD. CDR3 length: 16 residues. Written as DNA, the CDR3 is TGTGCCATCAGAGAAGCCGGGACAGGGTTCACAGATACGCAGTATTTT. Translated: CAIREAGTGFTDTQYF.

This clonotype showed up many times. The J gene is TRBJ2-1, the V gene TRBV28, with D perhaps TRBD2 (5 bases). The germline V gene encodes CDR1 MDHEN and CDR2 SYDVKM. Trimming cost V 4 bases and J 1 base, with 11 bases left between them. The CDR3 is made up of 15 amino acids. The CDR3 nucleotides read TGTGCCAGCAGTTCGGAGGAGATTTCCTACAATGAGCAGTTCTTC. It yields the protein CASSSEEISYNEQFF.

In this sample, this clonotype turned up a few times. J is TRBJ2-5 and V is TRBV27; D uncertain. V was pared by 5 bases and J by 2 bases, with 15 bases between. The CDR3 covers 15 residues. CDR1 MNHEY and CDR2 SMNVEV come from the germline V gene (reference sequence). The CDR3 loop is CASSTKPGPQETQYF. Written as DNA, the CDR3 is TGTGCCAGCAGTACGAAACCGGGTCCTCAAGAGACCCAGTACTTC.

In this sample, this clonotype turned up many times. The chain joins TRBV28 to TRBJ2-3; TRBD2 is a possible D gene (5 bases). The CDR3 runs 13 residues. V gave up 8 bases and J gave up 7 bases, with 16 bases separating them. Germline CDR1 and CDR2: MDHEN and SYDVKM. The CDR3 sequence is CASPSTSPYTQYF. The CDR3 bases are TGTGCCAGCCCCAGTACTAGTCCGTATACGCAGTATTTT.

The sample holds many counts of this clonotype. The V call is TRBV12-3 or TRBV12-4, the J call TRBJ1-4; 8 nucleotides agree with TRBD1. CDR3 length equals 15 residues. V lost 5 bases, J lost 7 bases, and 9 bases stayed unmatched. The CDR3 sequence is CASSNPGGVREKLFF. The CDR3 nucleotides read TGTGCCAGCAGTAACCCAGGGGGCGTTCGTGAAAAACTGTTTTTT.

This clonotype was counted ten times or more. This rearrangement joins TRBV28 to TRBJ2-7; 9 bases fit TRBD1. The CDR3 sequence is 13 residues long. V was pared by 8 bases and J by 1 base, with 3 bases of the junction left unmatched. Germline loops: CDR1 MDHEN, CDR2 SYDVKM. CDR3 sequence: CASRGQGSYEQYF. CDR3 DNA sequence: TGTGCCAGCCGAGGACAGGGGTCCTACGAGCAGTACTTC.

This clonotype showed up just a few times. The rearrangement uses TRBV27 and TRBJ2-5; D is ambiguous. The germline gives CDR1 MNHEY, CDR2 SMNVEV (reference sequence). The V end was cut by 0 bases, the J end by 4 bases, with 6 bases between. The CDR3 is 13 residues long. In DNA form, the CDR3 reads TGTGCCAGCAGTTTATCCCCGGGAGAGACCCAGTACTTC. As protein: CASSLSPGETQYF.

The V and J genes are TRBV7-8 and TRBJ2-1, with 8 bases aligning to TRBD1. Germline values: CDR1 SGHVS, CDR2 FQNEAQ. V was clipped by 6 bases and J by 15 bases; unmatched bases: 7. The CDR3 extends over 11 amino acids. CDR3 coding DNA: TGTGCCAGCAGTCTTACAGGGGGTAGGTTCTTC. Amino acids: CASSLTGGRFF.

This clonotype was seen many times. This chain connects TRBV3-1 to TRBJ2-2, with 7 bases that match TRBD1. Germline trimming cut 2 bases from V and 0 bases from J; bases unmatched to any gene: 3. This CDR3 spans 16 amino acids. CDR1 is LGHDT, CDR2 YNNKEL, per germline (reference sequence). The DNA of the CDR3 is TGTGCCAGCAGCCAACGGGGACAGACGAACACCGGGGAGCTGTTTTTT. Protein product: CASSQRGQTNTGELFF.

This clonotype appeared a few times. The V and J genes are TRBV6-4 and TRBJ2-3; 7 bases line up with TRBD2. V was clipped by 8 bases and J by 2 bases; unmatched bases: 13. CDR3 length: 16 residues. Per the germline V gene, CDR1 is MRHNA and CDR2 is SNTAGT. The CDR3 DNA reads as TGTGCCAGCCTGGCTGCAAGGGAGGGGCTCACAGATACGCAGTATTTT. Protein sequence: CASLAAREGLTDTQYF.

This clonotype was detected many times. The V and J genes are TRBV4-1 and TRBJ1-5, with D perhaps matching TRBD1 (6 bases). The V end was cut by 4 bases, the J end by 2 bases, with 15 bases between. The CDR3 runs to 16 residues. The germline V gene encodes CDR1 MGHRA and CDR2 YSYEKL. The CDR3 loop is CASSPDRTLRNQPQHF. The CDR3, as DNA: TGCGCCAGCAGCCCAGACAGGACACTGCGCAATCAGCCCCAGCATTTT.

This clonotype was seen ten or more times. The CDR3 DNA reads TGTGCCAGCAGCCAAACGACAGGGTCCCGCTATGGCTACACCTTC. It is translated as CASSQTTGSRYGYTF. This chain uses TRBV3-1 with TRBJ1-2; 7 bases agree with TRBD1. The CDR3 spans 15 residues. V shed 2 bases and J 4 bases; nucleotides not matched to a gene: 7. Germline V gene lookup returns CDR1 LGHDT and CDR2 YNNKEL (reference sequence).

The J gene is TRBJ2-5, the V gene TRBV7-9; D unclear. This CDR3 spans 13 amino acids. V was cut by 7 bases and J by 2 bases, with 11 bases left in between. Germline CDR1 reads SEHNR; CDR2 reads FQNEAQ (reference sequence). The CDR3 DNA sequence: TGTGCCAGCATCGGACGGATTCAAGAGACCCAGTACTTC. It yields the protein CASIGRIQETQYF.

This clonotype occurred once. V gene TRBV6-2 or TRBV6-3 combines with J gene TRBJ1-2; no clear D. Per the germline V gene, CDR1 is MNHEY and CDR2 is SVGEGT. CDR3 length: 15 amino acids. Between the trimmed V and J ends, which lost 8 bases and 2 bases, there was a span of 18 bases. The CDR3 DNA sequence: TGTGCCAGCCGGTCTTTCGCAGGAGCGAACTATGGCTACACCTTC. Its protein is CASRSFAGANYGYTF.

This clonotype was counted at least ten times. V is TRBV7-2 and J is TRBJ1-1; D not certain. Trimming removed 2 bases at V and 0 bases at J, with 4 bases between. Looked up from germline, CDR1 is SGHTA and CDR2 is FQGNSA. CDR3 size: 13 residues. CDR3 region: CASSLRMNTEAFF. CDR3 coding DNA: TGTGCCAGCAGCTTACGGATGAACACTGAAGCTTTCTTT.

This rearrangement joins TRBV4-3 to TRBJ2-2; D not certain. CDR1 is LGHNA, CDR2 YSLEER, per germline. V shed 5 bases and J shed 6 bases, with 19 bases lying between them. There are 16 residues in the CDR3. The CDR3 coding sequence is TGCGCCAGCAGCAAACAAGCCTCCGGAGATTCCGGGGAGCTGTTTTTT. Its translation: CASSKQASGDSGELFF.